The 12 T cell receptor beta chains in this list originate from one sample, sequenced in a study of blood T cell repertoires in COVID-19. Libraries were prepared by immunoSEQ multiplex PCR; TCRdb keeps only in-frame clonotypes and omits some of them. The sample records 150,000 or so clones, nearly 80% being singletons. Sequenced sample: PBMCs or T cells enriched from blood (not recorded which). These receptor sequences come from a woman between 50 and 59 years old who had recovered from COVID-19.

CDR3 nucleotides: TGTGCCAGCAGCTACAGGGGGCAGGACGAGCAGTACTTC. Its translation: CASSYRGQDEQYF. The chain links TRBV3-1 (or the pseudogene TRBV3-2) to TRBJ2-7, with TRBD1 matching over 9 bases. Trimming at V came to 5 bases and at J to 5 bases, leaving 4 bases not matched to a gene. The CDR3 runs 13 residues. Germline CDR1 LGHDT, CDR2 YNNKEL (reference sequence).

This clone was seen a single time. The V gene is TRBV7-9, the J gene TRBJ2-7; 10 bases align to TRBD2. Germline CDR1 and CDR2: SEHNR and FQNEAQ (reference sequence). The CDR3 loop spans 15 amino acids. V trimming: 4 bases; J trimming: 0 bases; junction bases outside the gene matches: 3. As DNA, the CDR3 is TGTGCCAGCAGCTCCCCTAGCGGGAGCTCCTACGAGCAGTACTTC. Translation: CASSSPSGSSYEQYF.

The chain recombines TRBV12-3 or TRBV12-4 with TRBJ1-2, with 9 bases matching TRBD1. The V and J ends lost 6 bases and 4 bases, in that order; junction bases with no gene match: 3. This CDR3 has 13 amino acids. This chain's CDR3 is CASREDRGYGYTF. The CDR3 nucleotides read TGTGCCAGCAGAGAGGACAGGGGCTATGGCTACACCTTC.

The chain recombines TRBV3-1 (or the pseudogene TRBV3-2) with TRBJ1-1; TRBD1 is a possible D gene (6 bases). With 6 bases removed from V and 7 bases from J, the gap between germline ends came to 9 bases. Germline-derived CDR1 and CDR2 are LGHDT and YNNKEL (reference sequence). The CDR3 extends over 11 amino acids. DNA of the CDR3: TGTGCCAGCAGGGGACACGATGAAGCTTTCTTT. Its protein product is CASRGHDEAFF.

V usage is TRBV20-1 and J usage is TRBJ1-1; TRBD1 might be the D (5 bases). V gave up 3 bases and J gave up 6 bases, with 17 bases separating them. The CDR3 totals 14 residues. The V gene's germline CDR1 is DFQATT and CDR2 SNEGSKA (reference sequence). CDR3 amino acids: CSASKPRGYAEAFF. The CDR3 bases are TGCAGTGCTAGTAAACCTCGGGGGTACGCTGAAGCTTTCTTT.

V and J are TRBV6-5 and TRBJ2-3, with D perhaps matching TRBD2 (7 bases). The CDR3 is 15 amino acids. The germline gives CDR1 MNHEY, CDR2 SVGAGI. Trimming left V 7 bases short and J 1 base short, with 15 bases between. The CDR3 nucleotides read TGTGCCAGCAAAAGGGGGGGGTTCCGCACAGATACGCAGTATTTT. This encodes CASKRGGFRTDTQYF.

Notes on this clone: Other DNA sequences in the same sample also yield this CDR3. This chain connects TRBV14 to TRBJ1-2; perhaps TRBD1 as D (6 bases). Germline V gene sequence: CDR1 SGHDN, CDR2 FVKESK. Trimming removed 1 base from V and 2 bases from J, with 8 bases in between. There are 14 residues in the CDR3. Written as DNA, the CDR3 is TGTGCCAGCAGCCAAGCTGGACAGAACTATGGCTACACCTTC. It yields the protein CASSQAGQNYGYTF.

This chain uses TRBV7-3 with TRBJ2-3; 13 nucleotides align to TRBD2. From germline, CDR1 is SGHTA and CDR2 FQGTGA. The V gene end was trimmed by 5 bases and the J gene end by 0 bases; junction bases not matched to a gene: 2. The CDR3 runs 16 residues. DNA for the CDR3: TGTGCCAGCAGCCAGGGACTAGCGGGGAGCACAGATACGCAGTATTTT. Residues: CASSQGLAGSTDTQYF.

The chain couples TRBV6-2 or TRBV6-3 to TRBJ2-3; possibly TRBD2 for D (6 bases). The V end was cut by 1 base, the J end by 4 bases, with 12 bases between. The CDR3 is made up of 15 amino acids. Per the germline V gene, CDR1 is MNHEY and CDR2 is SVGEGT. The CDR3 here is CASSYWEVGADTQYF. CDR3 nucleotide sequence: TGTGCCAGCAGTTACTGGGAGGTCGGGGCAGATACGCAGTATTTT.

A note on this clone: The sample contains more than one DNA sequence encoding this CDR3. The chain links TRBV9 to TRBJ2-5; 9 bases are a match to TRBD1. This CDR3 has 15 amino acids. CDR1 SGDLS and CDR2 YYNGEE come from the germline V gene. Trimming at V came to 0 bases and at J to 4 bases, leaving 4 bases not matched to a gene. CDR3 amino acids: CASSVAPDRGETQYF. CDR3 nucleotides: TGTGCCAGCAGCGTAGCCCCGGACAGGGGAGAGACCCAGTACTTC.

J is TRBJ1-2 and V is TRBV6-5, with D maybe TRBD1 (5 bases). V was trimmed by 7 bases and J by 7 bases, leaving 16 bases between them. The CDR3 loop spans 13 amino acids. Germline V CDR1 and CDR2: MNHEY, SVGAGI. The CDR3 DNA reads TGTGCCAGCACATCGGCAGGGCTTAGTGGCTACACCTTC. This gives the protein CASTSAGLSGYTF.

V is TRBV11-3 and J is TRBJ2-7, with 9 bases matching TRBD1. V was clipped by 3 bases and J by 9 bases; unmatched bases: 12. Germline-derived CDR1 and CDR2 are SGHNT and YENEEA. This CDR3 comprises 15 residues. In DNA, the CDR3 is TGTGCCAGCAGCTTCGGGACAGGGAGGGAAAGTGTGCAGTACTTC. Translation gives CASSFGTGRESVQYF. Based on the CDR3 plus reference TRBV11-3 and TRBJ2-7, the full variable domain is EAGVVQSPRYKIIEKKQPVAFWCNPISGHNTLYWYLQNLGQGPELLIRYENEEAVDDSQLPKDRFSAERLKGVDSTLKIQPAELGDSAVYLCASSFGTGRESVQYFGPGTRLTVT.